This T cell receptor beta chain was sequenced in a study of T-cell memory formation after mild COVID-19. Looking at the study overall: TCR clusters were largely donor specific.

This clonotype was counted only a few times. No antigen is known for it. Regarding the study as a whole: Researchers could not confirm that second-wave clones peaking on day 37 targeted SARS-CoV-2. Cross-reactive memory appears to have joined, as suggested by some responding clones showing up in pre-infection memory.

The CDR3 has 13 residues. The germline gives CDR1 SGHNT, CDR2 YENEEA. V dropped 0 bases and J dropped 5 bases, with 5 bases sitting between them. TCRdb recomputed calls from the 5' RACE reads with MiXCR, one row per CDR3 protein. This sample has hundreds of thousands of distinct CDR3 sequences, with 15% to 20% found just once. The V call is TRBV11-3, the J call TRBJ2-1; D unresolved. The sample was PBMCs or a T cell subset sorted from them (not recorded which). This sequence originates from an adult woman who had mild COVID-19 (a few samples of this study predate the infection). Cell type and time point are not known. The DNA for the CDR3 is TGTGCCAGCAGCTTAGAGCTGGACAATGAGCAGTTCTTC. As protein: CASSLELDNEQFF.